The 2 T cell receptor beta chains reported below all come from one sample, sequenced in a study of radiation and T cells in renal cell carcinoma. The time point here: blood 4 weeks post-SBRT, at nephrectomy. The treatment: 15 Gy SBRT to primary tumor, nephrectomy 4 weeks later. Sequencing was performed with immunoSEQ multiplex PCR; in TCRdb, only in-frame clones are kept and a portion is missing. The sample contains roughly 92,000 clones, approximately 80% of which appear only once. Sequenced material: blood, taken from a patient whose treatment included radiotherapy and nephrectomy. These receptors came from a man aged 55-75 years with renal cell carcinoma.

The chain carries TRBV10-3 and TRBJ1-1; maybe TRBD1 (5 bases). V shed 5 bases and J shed 1 base, with 8 bases lying between them. The germline CDR1 and CDR2 sequences are ENHRY and SYGVKD. This CDR3 is 13 amino acids long. CDR3 sequence reads: CAISYGGNTEAFF. The CDR3 nucleotides are TGTGCCATCAGTTACGGGGGGAACACTGAAGCTTTCTTT.

The chain joins TRBV28 to TRBJ2-3, with 7 positions matching TRBD2. V lost 6 bases and J lost 0; bases outside the gene matches: 6. The CDR3 spans 15 residues. Looked up from germline, CDR1 is MDHEN and CDR2 is SYDVKM. This CDR3 reads CASREAGTSTDTQYF. The CDR3 nucleotides read TGTGCCAGCAGGGAAGCGGGGACTAGCACAGATACGCAGTATTTT.